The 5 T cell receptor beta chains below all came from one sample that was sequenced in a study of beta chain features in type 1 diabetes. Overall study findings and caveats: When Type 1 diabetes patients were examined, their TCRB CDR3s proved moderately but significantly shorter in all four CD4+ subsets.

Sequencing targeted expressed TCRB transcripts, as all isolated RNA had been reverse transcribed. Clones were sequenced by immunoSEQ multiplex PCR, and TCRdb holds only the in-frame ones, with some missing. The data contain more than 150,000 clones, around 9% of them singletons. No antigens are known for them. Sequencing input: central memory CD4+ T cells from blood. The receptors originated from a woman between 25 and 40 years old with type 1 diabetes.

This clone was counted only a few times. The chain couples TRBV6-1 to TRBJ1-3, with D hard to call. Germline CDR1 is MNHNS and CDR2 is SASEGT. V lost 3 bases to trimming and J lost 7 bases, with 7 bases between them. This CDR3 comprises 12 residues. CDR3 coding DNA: TGTGCCAGCAGTGAGGCCGTCAACACCATATATTTT. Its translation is CASSEAVNTIYF.

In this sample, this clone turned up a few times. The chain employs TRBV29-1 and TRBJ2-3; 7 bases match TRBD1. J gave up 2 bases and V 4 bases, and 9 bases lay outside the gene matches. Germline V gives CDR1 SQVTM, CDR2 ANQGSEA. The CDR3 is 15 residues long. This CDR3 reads CSVGSGTDHTDTQYF. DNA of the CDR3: TGCAGCGTTGGGTCCGGGACAGATCACACAGATACGCAGTATTTT.

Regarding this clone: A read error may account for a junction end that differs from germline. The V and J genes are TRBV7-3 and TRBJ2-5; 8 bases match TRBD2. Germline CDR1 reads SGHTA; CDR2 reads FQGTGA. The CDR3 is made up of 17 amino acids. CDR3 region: CASSQERIAGTRETQYF. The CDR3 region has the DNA TGCGCCAGCAGCCAAGAGAGAATAGCGGGAACGCGAGAGACCCAGTACTTC.

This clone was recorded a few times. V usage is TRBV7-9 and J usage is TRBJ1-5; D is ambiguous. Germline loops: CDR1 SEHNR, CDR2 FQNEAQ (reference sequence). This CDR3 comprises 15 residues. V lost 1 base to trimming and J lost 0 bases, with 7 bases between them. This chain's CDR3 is CASSLGAHSNQPQHF. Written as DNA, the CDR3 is TGTGCCAGCAGCTTAGGGGCCCATAGCAATCAGCCCCAGCATTTT.

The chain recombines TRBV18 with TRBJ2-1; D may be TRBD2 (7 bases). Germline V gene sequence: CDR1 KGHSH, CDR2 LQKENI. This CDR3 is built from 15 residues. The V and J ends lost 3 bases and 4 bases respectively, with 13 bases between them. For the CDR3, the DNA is TGTGCCAGCTCACCCGGGGGGCTTACTTACAATGAGCAGTTCTTC. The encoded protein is CASSPGGLTYNEQFF.